This TCR beta chain originates from a study of cytomegalovirus exposure and HLA in healthy donors. The germline CDR1 and CDR2 sequences are MDHEN and SYDVKM. Trimming at V came to 7 bases and at J to 3 bases, leaving 3 bases not matched to a gene. CDR3 length: 13 amino acids. Broader study findings: The later analysis indicated that the majority of CMV-associated TCR beta chains appeared HLA-restricted. For TCR beta chains, V- and J-gene trimming was later linked to a missense DCLRE1C variant. Among TCR beta chains of equal frequency, HLA-associated ones were more clonally expanded in a later analysis.

While unrecorded immune exposures were likely, the donors were nominally healthy when sampled. The PCR contained 60 Vbeta and 13 Jbeta primers. Assay: immunoSEQ multiplex PCR; the TCRdb copy retains only in-frame clones and omits some. The sample gives approximately 140,000 clones, roughly four fifths of which show up once; roughly 2.1% is in the top ten. Details on this clone: What it binds is unknown.

Sequences were obtained from PBMCs. The chain recombines TRBV28 with TRBJ1-5; TRBD1 aligns across 7 bases. This clonotype was sampled from a woman aged 40 to 49 in good health and CMV-seronegative. Here the CDR3 reads CASTGQDNQPQHF. In nucleotides, the CDR3 is TGTGCCAGCACAGGACAGGACAATCAGCCCCAGCATTTT.